These 6 T cell receptor beta chains came from one sample sequenced in a study of early T cells in non-severe SARS-CoV-2 infection. TCRdb independently ran MiXCR on the 5' RACE reads; one entry per CDR3 protein. The table includes some 46,000 distinct CDR3 sequences, 5.5% to 6.5% detected once. The material sequenced was whole blood. All receptors come from an adult who was a healthcare worker with PCR-confirmed SARS-CoV-2 infection or an uninfected control (not recorded which).

This clonotype was counted many times. V is TRBV11-2 and J is TRBJ2-1, with no clear D. The germline V gene encodes CDR1 SGHAT and CDR2 FQNNGV. The CDR3 spans 16 residues. Between the trimmed V and J ends, which lost 1 base and 1 base, there was a span of 11 bases. CDR3 sequence reads: CASSLVGFISYNEQFF. CDR3 sequence (DNA): TGTGCCAGCAGCTTAGTTGGGTTTATTTCCTACAATGAGCAGTTCTTC.

This clonotype showed up just a few times. The chain recombines TRBV3-1 with TRBJ2-3; no reliable D call. This CDR3 is built from 17 residues. Looked up from germline, CDR1 is LGHDT and CDR2 is YNNKEL (reference sequence). V lost 0 bases to trimming and J lost 2 bases, with 15 bases between them. The CDR3 loop is CASSQDWAAEYTDTQYF. The CDR3 DNA reads as TGTGCCAGCAGCCAAGATTGGGCGGCAGAGTACACAGATACGCAGTATTTT.

The genes are TRBV7-9 and TRBJ1-6; unclear D gene. The CDR3 contains 15 residues. Germline CDR1 SEHNR, CDR2 FQNEAQ (reference sequence). Trimming took 1 base from V and 8 from J, leaving 12 bases between them. Here the CDR3 reads CASSLVSVRDSPLHF. CDR3 DNA: TGTGCCAGCAGCTTAGTTTCGGTGCGGGATTCACCCCTCCACTTT.

The J gene is TRBJ1-1, the V gene TRBV7-9; 9 bases align to TRBD1. The CDR3 contains 15 residues. The V segment lost 4 bases and the J segment 0 bases; nucleotides outside the gene matches: 3. Germline CDR1 SEHNR, CDR2 FQNEAQ (reference sequence). The CDR3 spells CASSSGQGLNTEAFF. The CDR3 bases are TGTGCCAGCAGCTCCGGACAGGGGCTGAACACTGAAGCTTTCTTT.

This clonotype occurred many times. The genes are TRBV5-6 and TRBJ1-1; D ambiguous. The ends were cut back, 0 bases at V and 3 bases at J, with 6 bases in the middle. CDR1 SGHDT and CDR2 YYEEEE come from the germline V gene. The CDR3 extends over 13 amino acids. For the CDR3, the DNA is TGTGCCAGCAGCTTGGCCTCCGACACTGAAGCTTTCTTT. Its translation is CASSLASDTEAFF.

This clonotype was seen more than once but under ten times. This chain connects TRBV12-3 or TRBV12-4 to TRBJ1-3; D not certain. This CDR3 is built from 13 residues. V gave up 0 bases and J gave up 4 bases, with 4 bases separating them. CDR3 nucleotide sequence: TGTGCCAGCAGTTTAGCGGTAGGAAACACCATATATTTT. Its protein is CASSLAVGNTIYF.